The 28 T cell receptor beta chains in this list originate from one sample, sequenced in a study of tumor and adjacent non-tumor tissue in lung cancer. The library came from three nested PCR rounds adapted from ARM-PCR protocols. TCRdb redid the calling of the multiplex PCR reads with MiXCR, one entry per CDR3 protein. The table shows about 48,000 distinct CDR3 sequences, with about 68% occurring only once. This sample's RNA came from whole unsorted tissue. The normal lung tissue was taken more than 3 cm from the tumor edge. The sample comprised distant non-tumor lung tissue. These receptors all stem from a woman in her 70s with non-small cell lung cancer.

Worth noting for this clonotype: At one end the junction does not follow the germline gene, possibly because of a read error. CDR3 loop: CASSPDPFNTGELSF. CDR3 in DNA: TGTGCCAGTAGTCCGGACCCCTTCAACACCGGGGAGCTGTCTTTT. The V gene is TRBV12-3 or TRBV12-4, the J gene TRBJ2-2; TRBD2 might be the D (5 bases). CDR3 length equals 15 residues.

To note about this clonotype: One end of the junction is discordant with germline, which a read error may explain. The chain combines TRBV4-1 with TRBJ2-1; 7 bases fit TRBD1. The CDR3 spans 15 residues. CDR1 MGHRA and CDR2 YSYEKL come from the germline V gene. The CDR3 here is CASSHVRDRYNEQFF. The CDR3 DNA follows: TGCGCCAGCAGCCACGTCCGGGACAGATACAATGAACAGTTCTTC.

In the case of this clonotype: This may come from a read error, since a much larger clone is one base off. The chain is built from TRBV2 and TRBJ2-3; 11 bases line up with TRBD2. Germline CDR1 and CDR2: SNHLY and FYNNEI. CDR3 length: 14 amino acids. This CDR3 reads CASRGLAVTDAQYF. CDR3 sequence (DNA): TGTGCCAGCAGGGGACTAGCGGTTACAGATGCGCAGTATTTT.

A note on this clonotype: A much larger clone is a single base away; this may be a read error. J is TRBJ2-1 and V is TRBV28, with D maybe TRBD1 (6 bases). The CDR3 spans 15 residues. Germline CDR1 is MDHEN and CDR2 is SYDVKM. In DNA form, the CDR3 reads TGTGCCAGCAGGCGCCAGGGGAAATGGTACAATAAGCAGTTCTTC. Translated: CASRRQGKWYNKQFF.

Points on this clonotype: Given a much more abundant clone one base away, this may be a read error. V and J are TRBV5-4 and TRBJ2-7; D perhaps matches TRBD1 (6 bases). The CDR3 covers 14 residues. Trimming took 0 bases from V and 10 from J, leaving 17 bases between them. In germline, CDR1 is SGHNT, CDR2 YYREEE (reference sequence). In DNA, the CDR3 is TGTGCCAGCAGCTTGGATGTCGGGGCAGGGGACCAGTACTTC. The encoded protein is CASSLDVGAGDQYF.

As regards this clonotype: The junction differs from germline at one of its ends, possibly a read error. The chain has TRBV4-2 and TRBJ2-2; 8 bases line up with TRBD2. This CDR3 has 17 amino acids. The V gene's germline CDR1 is LGHNA and CDR2 YNFKEQ. The CDR3 loop is CASSHDSSGWITGELFF. The CDR3 DNA is TGTGCCAGCAGCCATGATTCTAGCGGGTGGATTACCGGGGAACTGTTTTTT.

This clonotype was seen ten or more times. The gene calls are TRBV28 and TRBJ2-7; a weak D match, TRBD2 (7 bases). CDR1 and CDR2 from the germline V gene are MDHEN and SYDVKM. This CDR3 has 16 amino acids. The V gene lost 2 bases and the J gene lost 1 base, with 15 bases spanning the gap. The CDR3 is CASSLRGGLFSYEQYF. The CDR3 bases are TGTGCCAGCAGTTTAAGGGGGGGTTTGTTTTCCTACGAGCAGTACTTC.

In this sample, this clonotype turned up many times. The chain employs TRBV28 and TRBJ1-5, with D possibly matching TRBD1 (5 bases). The CDR3 covers 14 residues. With 3 bases removed from V and 8 bases from J, the gap between germline ends came to 14 bases. In germline, CDR1 is MDHEN, CDR2 SYDVKM. The CDR3 bases are TGTGCCAGCAGTTTGGCGGGGACGGCGAAGCCCCAGCATTTT. Amino acids: CASSLAGTAKPQHF. The entire variable domain, with the rest obtained from reference TRBV28 and TRBJ1-5, is as follows: DVKVTQSSRYLVKRTGEKVFLECVQDMDHENMFWYRQDPGLGLRLIYFSYDVKMKEKGDIPEGYSVSREKKERFSLILESASTNQTSMYLCASSLAGTAKPQHFGDGTRLSIL.

This clonotype was detected ten times or more. The rearrangement joins TRBV29-1 to TRBJ2-1, with 10 bases identical to TRBD2. CDR1 and CDR2 (germline): SQVTM, ANQGSEA. Losses at the gene ends were 3 bases for V and 9 bases for J; bases not matched to a gene: 11. The CDR3 extends over 15 amino acids. CDR3 coding DNA: TGCAGCGTTGATGCCTGGCTAGCGGGAGCTCCTGAGCAGTTCTTC. This codes for CSVDAWLAGAPEQFF.

The J gene is TRBJ2-7, the V gene TRBV20-1, with TRBD2 matching 11 bases. The trim removed 1 base at V and 4 bases at J, leaving 6 bases unmatched. CDR3 size: 15 residues. Germline CDR1 and CDR2: DFQATT and SNEGSKA (reference sequence). CDR3 nucleotides: TGCAGTGCTAGAGGTCCACTAGCGGGAGAGTACGAGCAGTACTTC. Translating gives CSARGPLAGEYEQYF.

The chain carries TRBV5-4 and TRBJ2-1; D is possibly TRBD2 (5 bases). CDR1 is SGHNT and CDR2 is YYREEE in the germline V gene (reference sequence). The CDR3 covers 18 residues. V was trimmed by 3 bases and J by 6 bases, leaving 25 bases between them. CDR3 nucleotides: TGTGCCAGCAGCTCGAGGATGGGGAGAGGAGCCGCTTGCAATGAGCAGTTCTTC. This encodes CASSSRMGRGAACNEQFF.

Within the sample, this clonotype is medium-sized. Sequence at one end of the junction differs from germline and may be a read error. The rearrangement uses TRBV11-3 and TRBJ2-3; 7 bases match TRBD1. CDR3 length: 15 residues. Germline lookup yields CDR1 SGHNT and CDR2 YENEEA. The CDR3 region is CASGFRGGAGDTQYF. CDR3 DNA: TGTGCCAGCGGCTTTAGAGGGGGCGCAGGAGATACGCAGTATTTT.

This clonotype was seen a few times. With a much larger clone just one base away, this may be a read error. CDR3 residues: CTSSGGLGADSPLHF. The CDR3 coding sequence is TGTACCAGCAGTGGGGGACTGGGAGCTGATTCACCCCTCCACTTT. V is TRBV6-1 and J is TRBJ1-6, with D maybe TRBD1 (5 bases). The CDR3 is 15 residues long. CDR1 MNHNS and CDR2 SASEGT come from the germline V gene.

To note about this clonotype: An end of the junction differs from the germline gene, which may be a read error. The chain is built from TRBV10-3 and TRBJ2-1; D unclear. The CDR3 is made up of 11 amino acids. CDR1 ENHRY and CDR2 SYGVKD come from the germline V gene. DNA of the CDR3: TGTGACATCAGTGGGTGTGGGGAGCAGTTCTTC. Encoded protein: CDISGCGEQFF.

This clonotype appeared a single time. It is likely a read error, because the conserved phenylalanine at the end of the CDR3 is missing. It is unclear where the CDR3 begins or ends on the DNA, so no DNA is shown, and the CDR3 is as TCRdb lists it. The chain couples TRBV28 to TRBJ1-1; TRBD1, the table's D call, was not compared with the DNA. CDR1 MDHEN and CDR2 SYDVKM come from the germline V gene. Ends included, the CDR3 has 12 residues. The chain's CDR3 is CASSFPRTGTFY.

About this clonotype itself: A single base separates this from a much larger clone, so it may be a read error. The chain's CDR3 is CAQERTYDYTF. CDR3 in DNA: TGTGCCCAGGAACGAACCTATGACTACACCTTC. The chain carries TRBV30 and TRBJ1-2, with D unclear. Germline CDR1 is GTSNPN and CDR2 is SVGIG (reference sequence). The CDR3 is 11 amino acids.

This rearrangement joins TRBV29-1 to TRBJ2-1; no clear D. Trimming took 4 bases from V and 0 from J, leaving 22 bases between them. This CDR3 has 18 residues. Germline CDR1 SQVTM, CDR2 ANQGSEA. CDR3 sequence (DNA): TGCAGCGTTGGGTGTATACCCTTTAGTGCCAGCTCCTACAATGAGCAGTTCTTC. Translating it yields CSVGCIPFSASSYNEQFF.

This chain connects TRBV29-1 to TRBJ2-5, with D possibly matching TRBD1 (5 bases). This CDR3 comprises 13 residues. The germline V gene encodes CDR1 SQVTM and CDR2 ANQGSEA. V dropped 7 bases and J dropped 4 bases, with 16 bases sitting between them. The CDR3, as DNA: TGCAGCGCTGATCCAGGGATGCTAGAGACCCAGTACTTC. Its protein is CSADPGMLETQYF.

As concerns this clonotype: Lacking the conserved final phenylalanine or tryptophan, this CDR3 likely reflects a read error. The chain carries TRBV28 and TRBJ1-3, with D maybe TRBD1 (5 bases). Germline V gene lookup returns CDR1 MDHEN and CDR2 SYDVKM. Trimming left V 6 bases short and J 2 bases short, with 8 bases between. The CDR3 runs 13 residues. For the CDR3, the DNA is TGTGCCAGCAGCCGACAGACTGGAAACACCATATATTAC. Translating it yields CASSRQTGNTIYY.

For this clonotype: This is likely a read error, given that the CDR3 carries no conserved phenylalanine or tryptophan at its end. The V gene is TRBV6-2 or TRBV6-3, the J gene TRBJ2-3; 7 positions match TRBD2. The CDR3 is made up of 15 amino acids. With V trimmed by 9 bases and J by 3 bases, 12 bases remained unmatched. Germline values: CDR1 MNHEY, CDR2 SVGEGT. The CDR3, as DNA: TGTGCCAGTAGCCACCCTGGCGGGAGTACAGATACGCAGTATTTA. The encoded protein is CASSHPGGSTDTQYL.

There are many counts of this clonotype. The rearrangement uses TRBV6-1 and TRBJ2-7, with 15 bases lining up with TRBD2. The V and J ends lost 2 bases and 1 base, in that order; junction bases with no gene match: 3. This CDR3 has 17 residues. Germline values: CDR1 MNHNS, CDR2 SASEGT. CDR3 amino acids: CASSELGLAGGSYEQYF. CDR3 DNA sequence: TGTGCCAGCAGTGAATTGGGACTAGCGGGAGGATCCTACGAGCAGTACTTC.

Comment on this clonotype: One junction end does not reproduce the germline sequence, and a read error may be involved. The chain couples TRBV11-1 to TRBJ1-1, with D uncertain. The CDR3 runs 13 residues. Looked up from germline, CDR1 is SGHAT and CDR2 is FQDESV (reference sequence). The CDR3: CACGPTENTEAFF. The CDR3 coding sequence is TGTGCCTGCGGCCCAACAGAGAACACTGAGGCTTTCTTT.

Note on this clonotype: At one boundary the junction diverges from the germline segment, which might be a read error. The gene calls are TRBV11-1 and TRBJ2-7; D possibly corresponds to TRBD2 (6 bases). Germline values: CDR1 SGHAT, CDR2 FQDESV (reference sequence). The CDR3 has 14 residues. DNA for the CDR3: TGTGCCAGGAGCTTCGAAGCGGGTCGGTACGAGCCATACTTC. It yields the protein CARSFEAGRYEPYF.

V and J are TRBV20-1 and TRBJ1-2; 10 nucleotides agree with TRBD1. This CDR3 contains 14 residues. V lost 3 bases, J lost 7 bases, and 8 bases stayed unmatched. Germline assignment: CDR1 DFQATT and CDR2 SNEGSKA (reference sequence). For the CDR3, the DNA is TGCAGTGCTAGTGTTCGGACAGGGGGGCTTGGCTACACCTTC. Translation gives CSASVRTGGLGYTF.

This rearrangement joins TRBV12-3 or TRBV12-4 to TRBJ1-2; 8 bases fit TRBD1. With V trimmed by 2 bases and J by 4 bases, 12 bases remained unmatched. The CDR3 has 17 amino acids. CDR3 DNA sequence: TGTGCCAGCAGTTTATCTCTTGGCAGGGGGCCTGCCTATGGCTACACCTTC. Protein product: CASSLSLGRGPAYGYTF.

About this clonotype itself: A junction boundary mismatches the germline segment, possibly from a read error. This chain uses TRBV4-1 with TRBJ2-2, with unresolved D. This CDR3 comprises 16 residues. The V gene's germline CDR1 is MGHRA and CDR2 YSYEKL. CDR3 loop: CASSLDWATNIGELFF. The CDR3 DNA reads TGCGCCAGCAGCCTAGATTGGGCCACGAACATCGGGGAGCTGTTTTTT.

Sample share makes this clonotype medium-sized. The V and J genes are TRBV20-1 and TRBJ2-7; 9 bases match TRBD2. V dropped 6 bases and J dropped 7; count of bases not matched to a gene: 13. This CDR3 contains 14 residues. Germline V CDR1 and CDR2: DFQATT, SNEGSKA (reference sequence). The CDR3: CSAHPIAGVREQYF. In DNA, the CDR3 is TGCAGTGCCCATCCAATAGCGGGAGTCCGAGAGCAGTACTTC.

Note on this clonotype: The CDR3 carries no conserved terminal phenylalanine or tryptophan, so it likely arises from a read error. This chain uses TRBV2 with TRBJ2-3; 7 nucleotides line up with TRBD1. The CDR3 length is 15 residues. The germline V gene has CDR1 SNHLY and CDR2 FYNNEI. With 6 bases clipped from V and 0 bases from J, the junction kept 6 bases outside the gene matches. CDR3 DNA sequence: TGTGCCAGCAGCGCCGGGACAGCTAGCACAGATACGCAGTATGTT. This sequence encodes CASSAGTASTDTQYV.